A selection of T cell receptor beta chains follows, all from one sample in a study of shared clonotypes between healthy human individuals. The data were produced by immunoSEQ multiplex PCR, yet TCRdb's version contains in-frame clones alone and is incomplete. The sample shows about 680,000 clones, about 90% of them seen only once. The sample consisted of naive CD8+ T cells sorted from blood. The receptor source for this set is a man younger than 40 in good health. Both conserved end residues are part of each CDR3. The order of the fields is V gene, J gene, D gene, clone size, CDR3 protein, CDR3 DNA. A D gene is named only where the DNA matches it firmly. Expanded clones are given a class, and other clones once, few, many or no size at all.

TRBV5-4,TRBJ2-5,TRBD1,NA,CASSWTGGFDQETQYF,TGTGCCAGCAGCTGGACAGGGGGCTTTGACCAAGAGACCCAGTACTTC
TRBV11-2,TRBJ1-4,TRBD1,once,CASSPGVRTGGVKLFF,TGTGCCAGCAGCCCAGGGGTTAGGACAGGGGGCGTAAAACTGTTTTTT
TRBV19,TRBJ2-7,NA,NA,CASSPTYDYEQYF,TGTGCCAGTAGCCCCACATACGACTACGAGCAGTACTTC
TRBV7-8,TRBJ2-1,TRBD2,NA,CASSSGTSGTAEQFF,TGTGCCAGCAGCTCCGGGACTAGCGGGACCGCTGAGCAGTTCTTC
TRBV10-1,TRBJ2-1,NA,NA,CASSVADLGSYNEQFF,TGCGCCAGCAGTGTCGCGGACCTCGGCTCCTACAATGAGCAGTTCTTC
TRBV29-1,TRBJ1-4,NA,NA,CSVDGNEKLFF,TGCAGCGTTGACGGTAATGAAAAACTGTTTTTT
TRBV4-1,TRBJ2-7,NA,NA,CASSQGLAYEQYF,TGCGCCAGCAGCCAAGGTCTAGCCTACGAGCAGTACTTC
TRBV27,TRBJ2-1,TRBD2,NA,CASSSPRGAGDPGEQFF,TGTGCCAGCAGTTCCCCACGAGGAGCGGGAGATCCGGGTGAGCAGTTCTTC
TRBV7-3,TRBJ2-1,TRBD2,NA,CASSSRTGGSYNEQFF,TGTGCCAGCAGCTCTCGTACCGGGGGGTCCTACAATGAGCAGTTCTTC
TRBV29-1,TRBJ1-2,NA,NA,CSAPMSYGYTF,TGCAGCGCCCCCATGAGCTATGGCTACACCTTC
TRBV5-1,TRBJ2-3,TRBD1,NA,CASSLESYGDRGASTDTQYF,TGCGCCAGCAGCTTGGAATCCTACGGGGACAGGGGAGCCAGCACAGATACGCAGTATTTT
TRBV9,TRBJ2-2,TRBD2,NA,CASRSGRETGELFF,TGTGCCAGCAGGTCCGGGAGGGAAACCGGGGAGCTGTTTTTT
TRBV11-2,TRBJ2-7,TRBD2,NA,CASSLVGTSGNIDYEQYF,TGTGCCAGCAGCTTAGTAGGGACTAGCGGCAATATTGACTACGAGCAGTACTTC
TRBV5-4,TRBJ2-7,NA,NA,CASSLSSAHYEQYF,TGTGCCAGCAGCTTGTCTAGCGCTCACTACGAGCAGTACTTC
TRBV7-2,TRBJ2-1,TRBD2,NA,CASSSLAGATYNEQFF,TGTGCCAGCAGCTCACTAGCGGGAGCTACCTACAATGAGCAGTTCTTC
TRBV29-1,TRBJ2-7,TRBD2,NA,CSVSGLAGGTEQYF,TGCAGCGTTTCGGGACTAGCGGGAGGTACCGAGCAGTACTTC
TRBV6-5,TRBJ2-7,TRBD2,NA,CASSYGRGSEQYF,TGTGCCAGCAGTTACGGGCGGGGGAGCGAGCAGTACTTC
TRBV6-6,TRBJ2-1,TRBD2,NA,CASSRTSGYNEQFF,TGTGCCAGCAGTCGGACTAGCGGCTACAATGAGCAGTTCTTC
TRBV5-1,TRBJ2-1,NA,NA,CASQDESSYNEQFF,TGCGCCAGCCAGGACGAGAGCTCCTACAATGAGCAGTTCTTC
TRBV5-6,TRBJ2-3,TRBD1,NA,CASSLYFGQVSTDTQYF,TGTGCCAGCAGCTTGTATTTTGGACAGGTTAGCACAGATACGCAGTATTTT
TRBV4-2,TRBJ2-3,TRBD2,NA,CASSQGIAGGLPGEDTQYF,TGTGCCAGCAGCCAAGGGATAGCGGGAGGGCTGCCAGGTGAGGATACGCAGTATTTT
TRBV27,TRBJ2-3,NA,NA,CASSYLRTDTDTQYF,TGTGCCAGCAGTTACCTAAGGACGGACACAGATACGCAGTATTTT
TRBV14,TRBJ2-7,NA,NA,CASSQHGYEQYF,TGTGCCAGCAGCCAACACGGTTACGAGCAGTACTTC
TRBV9,TRBJ2-7,TRBD1,once,CASSPWDREYEQYF,TGTGCCAGCAGCCCATGGGACAGGGAATACGAGCAGTACTTC
TRBV7-9,TRBJ1-1,TRBD1,NA,CASSLHHRGPWAEAFF,TGTGCCAGCAGCTTACACCACAGGGGGCCGTGGGCTGAAGCTTTCTTT
TRBV6-5,TRBJ2-6,NA,NA,CASSPGNSGANVLTF,TGTGCCAGCAGCCCAGGAAACTCTGGGGCCAACGTCCTGACTTTC
TRBV4-2,TRBJ2-2,NA,NA,CASSPTQGQTSSSGVRNTGELFF,TGTGCCAGCAGCCCCACGCAGGGACAGACTTCCAGTAGCGGAGTCCGGAACACCGGGGAGCTGTTTTTT
TRBV11-2,TRBJ2-5,NA,NA,CASSLEKGPLDEETQYF,TGTGCCAGCAGCTTAGAAAAAGGGCCCCTTGACGAAGAGACCCAGTACTTC
TRBV5-1,TRBJ2-1,NA,NA,CASSLAIVRVDEQFF,TGCGCCAGCAGCTTGGCGATCGTCAGGGTTGATGAGCAGTTCTTC
TRBV6-5,TRBJ2-2,NA,NA,CASSYTAPPNTGELFF,TGTGCCAGCAGTTACACGGCTCCCCCCAACACCGGGGAGCTGTTTTTT
TRBV29-1,TRBJ2-2,NA,NA,CSANRGDTGELFF,TGCAGCGCTAACCGGGGAGACACCGGGGAGCTGTTTTTT
TRBV29-1,TRBJ2-1,NA,NA,CSVGDGGIDEQFF,TGCAGCGTGGGAGACGGGGGAATCGATGAGCAGTTCTTC
TRBV7-9,TRBJ2-1,NA,NA,CASSPLGRSYNEQFF,TGTGCCAGCAGCCCCCTGGGTCGCTCCTACAATGAGCAGTTCTTC
TRBV7-9,TRBJ2-1,NA,NA,CASSFRNEQFF,TGTGCCAGCAGCTTTAGGAATGAGCAGTTCTTC
TRBV9,TRBJ2-7,NA,NA,CASSEEDGYEQYF,TGTGCCAGCAGCGAAGAGGACGGATACGAGCAGTACTTC
TRBV11-2,TRBJ2-4,TRBD2,NA,CASSLGTSGVAKNIQYF,TGTGCCAGCAGCTTAGGTACTAGCGGGGTAGCCAAAAACATTCAGTACTTC
TRBV13,TRBJ2-7,NA,NA,CASSLQTGDEQYF,TGTGCCAGCAGCTTGCAAACTGGGGACGAGCAGTACTTC